This T cell receptor beta chain originates from a study of patients and donors after allogeneic stem cell transplantation. This clonotype was recorded a few times. TCRdb reanalysed the RT-PCR reads using MiXCR and keeps one entry per CDR3 protein. There are around 150,000 distinct CDR3 sequences in the sample; approximately 35% occur only once, and around 50% lies in the top ten. CDR3 length: 15 residues. With V trimmed by 5 bases and J by 2 bases, 5 bases remained unmatched. Germline V lookup: CDR1 ENHRY, CDR2 SYGVKD. Sequencing was performed on blood, either unsorted or a sorted T cell fraction (not recorded which). V and J are TRBV10-3 and TRBJ2-3, with 9 bases identical to TRBD1. The TCR was taken from a human donor who was either an allogeneic HSCT recipient or a stem cell or donor lymphocyte infusion donor (not recorded which). It is not recorded whose cells these are; they may come from a transplant donor. The CDR3 is CAISRQGDPTDTQYF. DNA for the CDR3: TGTGCCATCAGTCGACAGGGGGATCCCACAGATACGCAGTATTTT.